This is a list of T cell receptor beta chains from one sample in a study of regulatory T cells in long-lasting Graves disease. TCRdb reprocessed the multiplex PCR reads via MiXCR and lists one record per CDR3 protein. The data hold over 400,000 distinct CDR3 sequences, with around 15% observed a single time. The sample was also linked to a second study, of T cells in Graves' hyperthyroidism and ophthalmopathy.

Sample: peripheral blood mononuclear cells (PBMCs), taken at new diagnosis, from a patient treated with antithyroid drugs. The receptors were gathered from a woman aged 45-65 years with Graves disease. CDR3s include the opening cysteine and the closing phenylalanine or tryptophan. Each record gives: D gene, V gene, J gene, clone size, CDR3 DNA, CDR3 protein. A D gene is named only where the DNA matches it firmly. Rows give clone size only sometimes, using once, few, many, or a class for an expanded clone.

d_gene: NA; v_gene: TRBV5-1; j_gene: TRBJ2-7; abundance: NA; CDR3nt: TGCGCCAGCAGCAGCCGGGACTTCAACGAGCAGTACTTC; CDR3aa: CASSSRDFNEQYF
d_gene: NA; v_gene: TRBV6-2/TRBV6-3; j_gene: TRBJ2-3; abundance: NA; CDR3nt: TGTGCCAGCAGTCGACCCACTGGATACCTCAACACAGATACGCAGTATTTT; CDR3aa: CASSRPTGYLNTDTQYF
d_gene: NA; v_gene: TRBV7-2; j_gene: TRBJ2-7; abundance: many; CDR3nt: TGTGCCAGCAGCTTACCGGGTTGGGGCACCTACGAGCAGTACTTC; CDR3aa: CASSLPGWGTYEQYF
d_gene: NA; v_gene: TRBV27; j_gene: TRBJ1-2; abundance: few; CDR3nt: TGTGCCAGCAGTCCCCGGGGGGCTGGTGGCTACACCTTC; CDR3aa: CASSPRGAGGYTF
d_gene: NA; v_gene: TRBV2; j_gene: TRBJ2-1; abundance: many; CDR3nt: TGTGCCAGCAGTGACAGGGGTGACTACAATGAGCAGTTCTTC; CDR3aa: CASSDRGDYNEQFF
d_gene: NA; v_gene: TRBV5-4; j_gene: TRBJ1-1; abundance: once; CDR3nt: TGTGCCAGCAGCTTGGGTGGGGCCCTCCACTCCGAAGCTTTCTTT; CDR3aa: CASSLGGALHSEAFF
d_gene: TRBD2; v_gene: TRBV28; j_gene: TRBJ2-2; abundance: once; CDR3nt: TGTGCCAGCAGCCGGGGGAGGGCAAGCGGGGAGCTGTTTTTT; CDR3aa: CASSRGRASGELFF
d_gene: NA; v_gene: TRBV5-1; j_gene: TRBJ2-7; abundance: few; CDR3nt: TGCGCCAGCAGCTTGTCAGGCAACGAGCAGTACTTC; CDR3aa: CASSLSGNEQYF
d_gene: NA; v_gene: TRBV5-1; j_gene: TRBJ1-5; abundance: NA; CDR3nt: TGCGCCAGCAGACCGGATGGGGGCGGGCAGCCCCAGCATTTT; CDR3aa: CASRPDGGGQPQHF
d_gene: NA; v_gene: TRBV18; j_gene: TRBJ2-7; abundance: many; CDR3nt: TGTGCCAGCTCACGTGGGCCGCGCTACGAGCAGTACTTC; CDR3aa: CASSRGPRYEQYF
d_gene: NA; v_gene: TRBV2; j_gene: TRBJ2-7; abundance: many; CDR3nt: TGTGCCAGCAGCTCAGAGAGGAGCTACGAGCAGTACTTC; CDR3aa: CASSSERSYEQYF
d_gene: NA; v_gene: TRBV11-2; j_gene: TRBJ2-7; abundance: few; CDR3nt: TGTGCCAGCAGCTTAGTCTCCGGGGTAGGCTACGAGCAGTACTTC; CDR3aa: CASSLVSGVGYEQYF
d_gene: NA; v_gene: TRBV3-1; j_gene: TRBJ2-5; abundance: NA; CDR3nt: TGTGCCAGCAGCCAAGGGGAGGTCCACGGCGGGACCCAGTACTTC; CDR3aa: CASSQGEVHGGTQYF
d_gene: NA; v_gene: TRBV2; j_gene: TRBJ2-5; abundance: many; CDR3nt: TGTGCCAGCAGTGACTGGCAGGGGCAAGAGACCCAGTACTTC; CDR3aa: CASSDWQGQETQYF
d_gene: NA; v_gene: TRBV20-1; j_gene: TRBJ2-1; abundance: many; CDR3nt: TGCAGTGCTTACACCCGGGTAGCCTCTTACAATGAGCAGTTCTTC; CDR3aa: CSAYTRVASYNEQFF
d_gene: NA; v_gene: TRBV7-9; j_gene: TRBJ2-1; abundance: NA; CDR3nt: TGTGCCACCCTACCTAACGGGCTCTACAATGAGCAGTTCTTC; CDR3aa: CATLPNGLYNEQFF
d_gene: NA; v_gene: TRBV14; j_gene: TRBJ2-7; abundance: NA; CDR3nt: TGTGCCAGCAGCCACCGCGTGAAAGCGCACGAGCAGTACTTC; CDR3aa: CASSHRVKAHEQYF
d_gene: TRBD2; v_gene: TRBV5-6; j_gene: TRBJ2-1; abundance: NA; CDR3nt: TGTGCCAGCAGCTTCGTACTAGCGGGCCCCAATGAGCAGTTCTTC; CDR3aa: CASSFVLAGPNEQFF
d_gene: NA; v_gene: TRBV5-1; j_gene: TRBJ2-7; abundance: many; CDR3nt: TGCGCCAGCGCCGGGACTCCCTCCTACGAGCAGTACTTC; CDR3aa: CASAGTPSYEQYF
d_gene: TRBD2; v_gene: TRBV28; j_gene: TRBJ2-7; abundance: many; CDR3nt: TGTGCCAGCAGTTCATTGAGCGGGAGTCTCGGATTCTACGAGCAGTACTTC; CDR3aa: CASSSLSGSLGFYEQYF
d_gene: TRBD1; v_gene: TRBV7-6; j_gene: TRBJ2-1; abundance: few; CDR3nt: TGTGCCAGCAGCTGGGGACAGGGGTCCCACAATGAGCAGTTCTTC; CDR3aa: CASSWGQGSHNEQFF
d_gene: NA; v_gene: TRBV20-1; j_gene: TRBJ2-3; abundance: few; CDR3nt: TGCAGTGCTAGAACCTCTCCTTCGGATACGCAGTATTTT; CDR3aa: CSARTSPSDTQYF
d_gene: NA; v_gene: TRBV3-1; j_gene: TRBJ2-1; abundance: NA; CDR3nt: TGTGCCAGCAGCCAAGGGAGGCAGCTAAACAATGAGCAGTTCTTC; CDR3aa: CASSQGRQLNNEQFF
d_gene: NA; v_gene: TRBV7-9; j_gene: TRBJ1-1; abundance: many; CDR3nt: TGTGCCAGCAGCTTAGGAGGATTTGAAGCTTTCTTT; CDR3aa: CASSLGGFEAFF
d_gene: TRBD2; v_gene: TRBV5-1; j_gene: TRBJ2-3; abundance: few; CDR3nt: TGCGCCAGCAACTACCTGTTGGGGGAGGGTGGAGATACGCAGTATTTT; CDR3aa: CASNYLLGEGGDTQYF
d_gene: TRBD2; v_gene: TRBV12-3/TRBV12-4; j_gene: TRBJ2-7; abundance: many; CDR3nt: TGTGCCAATATCCAAGGGCTAGCGGATGACGAGCAGTACTTC; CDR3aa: CANIQGLADDEQYF
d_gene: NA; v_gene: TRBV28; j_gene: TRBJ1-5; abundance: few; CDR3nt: TGTGCCAGCAGTTTGTCTGGTGACCATAGCAATCAGCCCCAGCATTTT; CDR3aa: CASSLSGDHSNQPQHF
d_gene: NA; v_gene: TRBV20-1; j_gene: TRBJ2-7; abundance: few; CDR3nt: TGCAGTGCTAGAGAGGGGACCTACGAGCAGTACTTC; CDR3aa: CSAREGTYEQYF
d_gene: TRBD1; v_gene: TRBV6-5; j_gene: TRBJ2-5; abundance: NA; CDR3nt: TGTGCCAGCAGTTACACCGGAGCAGGGGGAAGGCAAGAGACCCAGTACTTC; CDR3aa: CASSYTGAGGRQETQYF
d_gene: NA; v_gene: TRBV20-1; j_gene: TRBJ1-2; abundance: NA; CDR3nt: TGCAGTGCTAGAGATCTTTCGGAATTTAACTATGGCTACACCTTC; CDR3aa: CSARDLSEFNYGYTF
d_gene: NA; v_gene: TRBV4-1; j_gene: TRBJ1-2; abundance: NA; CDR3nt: TGCGCCAGCAGCTACGGACTCCGAGACTATGGCTACACCTTC; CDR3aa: CASSYGLRDYGYTF